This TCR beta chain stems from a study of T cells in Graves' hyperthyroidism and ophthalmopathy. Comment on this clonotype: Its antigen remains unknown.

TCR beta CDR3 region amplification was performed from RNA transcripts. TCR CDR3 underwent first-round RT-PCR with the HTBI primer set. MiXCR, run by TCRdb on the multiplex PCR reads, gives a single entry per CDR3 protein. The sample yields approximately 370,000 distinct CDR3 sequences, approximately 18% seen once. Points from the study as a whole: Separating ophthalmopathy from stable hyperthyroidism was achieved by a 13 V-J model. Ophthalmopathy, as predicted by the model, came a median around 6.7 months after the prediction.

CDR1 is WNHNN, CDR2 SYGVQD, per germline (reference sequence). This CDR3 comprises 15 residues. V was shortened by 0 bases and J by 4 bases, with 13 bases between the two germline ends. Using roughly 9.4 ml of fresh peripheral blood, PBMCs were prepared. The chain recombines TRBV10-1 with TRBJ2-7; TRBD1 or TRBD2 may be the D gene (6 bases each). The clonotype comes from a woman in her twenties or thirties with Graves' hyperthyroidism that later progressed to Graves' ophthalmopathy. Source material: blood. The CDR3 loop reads CASSESVGGEYEQYF. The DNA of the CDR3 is TGCGCCAGCAGTGAGTCGGTGGGGGGCGAGTACGAGCAGTACTTC.